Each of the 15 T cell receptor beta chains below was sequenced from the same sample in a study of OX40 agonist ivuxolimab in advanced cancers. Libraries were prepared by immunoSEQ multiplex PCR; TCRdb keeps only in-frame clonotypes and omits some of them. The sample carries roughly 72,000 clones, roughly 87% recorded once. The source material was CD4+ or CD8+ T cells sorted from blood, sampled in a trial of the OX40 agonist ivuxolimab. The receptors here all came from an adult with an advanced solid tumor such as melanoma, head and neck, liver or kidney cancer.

In DNA, the CDR3 is TGTGCCAGCAGCTTCCCGGGGGGCTTGGGCGGCTACACCTTC. It specifies CASSFPGGLGGYTF. The J gene is TRBJ1-2, the V gene TRBV4-2, with D possibly being TRBD1 (6 bases). CDR3 length: 14 amino acids. The V gene lost 5 bases and the J gene lost 8 bases, with 18 bases spanning the gap. Germline V lookup: CDR1 LGHNA, CDR2 YNFKEQ.

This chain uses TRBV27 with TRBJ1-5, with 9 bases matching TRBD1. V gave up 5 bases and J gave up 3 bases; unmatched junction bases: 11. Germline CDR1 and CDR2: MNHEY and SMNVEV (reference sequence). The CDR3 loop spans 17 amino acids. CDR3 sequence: CASSPYRDRVINQPQHF. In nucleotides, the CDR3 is TGTGCCAGCAGTCCCTACCGGGACAGGGTCATCAATCAGCCCCAGCATTTT.

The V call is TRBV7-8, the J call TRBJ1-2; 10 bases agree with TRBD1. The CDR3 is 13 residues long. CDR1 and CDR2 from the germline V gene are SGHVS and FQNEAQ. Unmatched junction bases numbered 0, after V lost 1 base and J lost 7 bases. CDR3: CASSLGDRGGYTF. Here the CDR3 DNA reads TGTGCCAGCAGCTTAGGGGACAGGGGTGGCTACACCTTC.

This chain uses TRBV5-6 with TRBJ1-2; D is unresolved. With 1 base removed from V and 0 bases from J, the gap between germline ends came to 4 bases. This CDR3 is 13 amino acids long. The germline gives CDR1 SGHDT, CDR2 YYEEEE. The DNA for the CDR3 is TGTGCCAGCAGCTTGATCTCTAACTATGGCTACACCTTC. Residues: CASSLISNYGYTF. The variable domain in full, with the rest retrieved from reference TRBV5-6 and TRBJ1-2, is DAGVTQSPTHLIKTRGQQVTLRCSPKSGHDTVSWYQQALGQGPQFIFQYYEEEERQRGNFPDRFSGHQFPNYSSELNVNALLLGDSALYLCASSLISNYGYTFGSGTRLTVV.

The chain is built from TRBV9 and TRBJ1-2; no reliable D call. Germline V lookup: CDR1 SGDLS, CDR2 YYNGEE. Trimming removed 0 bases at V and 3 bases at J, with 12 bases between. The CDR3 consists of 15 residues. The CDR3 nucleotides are TGTGCCAGCAGCGTAGGGCCCATGCCGTACTATGGCTACACCTTC. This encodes CASSVGPMPYYGYTF.

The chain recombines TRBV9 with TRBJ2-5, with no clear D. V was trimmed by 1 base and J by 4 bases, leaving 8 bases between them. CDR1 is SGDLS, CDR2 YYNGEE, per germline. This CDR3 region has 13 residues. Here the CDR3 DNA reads TGTGCCAGCAGCGTATCAGAAGGAGAGACCCAGTACTTC. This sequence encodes CASSVSEGETQYF.

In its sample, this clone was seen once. The CDR3 sequence is CASSELAGRTGELFF. DNA for the CDR3: TGTGCCAGCAGTGAGCTAGCGGGTCGTACCGGGGAGCTGTTTTTT. This chain links TRBV6-1 with TRBJ2-2; 8 bases are a match to TRBD2. With V trimmed by 3 bases and J by 5 bases, 5 bases remained unmatched. The CDR3 loop spans 15 amino acids. Germline V lookup: CDR1 MNHNS, CDR2 SASEGT.

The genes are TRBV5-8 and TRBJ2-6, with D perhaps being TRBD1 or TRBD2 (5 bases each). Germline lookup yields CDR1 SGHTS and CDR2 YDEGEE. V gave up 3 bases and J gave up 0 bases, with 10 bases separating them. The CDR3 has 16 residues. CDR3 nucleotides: TGTGCCAGCAGCTCGGGACGGTTCTCTGGGGCCAACGTCCTGACTTTC. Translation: CASSSGRFSGANVLTF. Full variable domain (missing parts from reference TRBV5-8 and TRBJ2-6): EAGVTQSPTHLIKTRGQQATLRCSPISGHTSVYWYQQALGLGLQFLLWYDEGEERNRGNFPPRFSGRQFPNYSSELNVNALELEDSALYLCASSSGRFSGANVLTFGAGSRLTVL.

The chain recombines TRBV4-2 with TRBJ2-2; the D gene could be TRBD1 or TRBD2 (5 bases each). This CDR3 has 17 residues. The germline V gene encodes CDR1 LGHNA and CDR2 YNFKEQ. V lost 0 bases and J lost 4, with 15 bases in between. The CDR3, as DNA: TGTGCCAGCAGCCAAGATTCGCCCAATGGGGGCACCGGGGAGCTGTTTTTT. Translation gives CASSQDSPNGGTGELFF.

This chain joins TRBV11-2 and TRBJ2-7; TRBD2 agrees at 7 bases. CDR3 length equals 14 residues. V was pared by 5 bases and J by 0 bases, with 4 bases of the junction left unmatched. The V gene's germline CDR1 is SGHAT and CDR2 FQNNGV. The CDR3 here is CASSQGGSSYEQYF. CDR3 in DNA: TGTGCCAGCAGCCAAGGCGGGAGCTCCTACGAGCAGTACTTC. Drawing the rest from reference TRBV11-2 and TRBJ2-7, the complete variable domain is EAGVAQSPRYKIIEKRQSVAFWCNPISGHATLYWYQQILGQGPKLLIQFQNNGVVDDSQLPKDRFSAERLKGVDSTLKIQPAKLEDSAVYLCASSQGGSSYEQYFGPGTRLTVT.

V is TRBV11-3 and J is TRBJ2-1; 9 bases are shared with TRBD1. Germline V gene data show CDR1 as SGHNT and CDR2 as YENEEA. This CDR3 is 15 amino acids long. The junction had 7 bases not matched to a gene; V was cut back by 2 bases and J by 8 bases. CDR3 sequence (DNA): TGTGCCAGCAGCTTAAAACAGGGGGCGCGGGATGAGCAGTTCTTC. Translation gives CASSLKQGARDEQFF. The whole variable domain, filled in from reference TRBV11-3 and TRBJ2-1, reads EAGVVQSPRYKIIEKKQPVAFWCNPISGHNTLYWYLQNLGQGPELLIRYENEEAVDDSQLPKDRFSAERLKGVDSTLKIQPAELGDSAVYLCASSLKQGARDEQFFGPGTRLTVL.

CDR3: CASSLRLYKQYF. The CDR3 coding sequence is TGTGCCAGCAGTTTGAGGCTTTACAAGCAGTACTTC. J is TRBJ2-7 and V is TRBV28; D is unresolved. Germline V gene sequence: CDR1 MDHEN, CDR2 SYDVKM. This CDR3 comprises 12 residues. Trimming stripped 3 bases from V and 8 bases from J, with 11 bases between.

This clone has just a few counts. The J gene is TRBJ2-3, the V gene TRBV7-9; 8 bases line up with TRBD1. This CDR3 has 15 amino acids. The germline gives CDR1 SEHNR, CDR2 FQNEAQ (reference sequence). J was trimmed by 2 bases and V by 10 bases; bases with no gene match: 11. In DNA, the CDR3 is TGTGCCATCAGACGGGACAGGTTCTTCACAGATACGCAGTATTTT. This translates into CAIRRDRFFTDTQYF.

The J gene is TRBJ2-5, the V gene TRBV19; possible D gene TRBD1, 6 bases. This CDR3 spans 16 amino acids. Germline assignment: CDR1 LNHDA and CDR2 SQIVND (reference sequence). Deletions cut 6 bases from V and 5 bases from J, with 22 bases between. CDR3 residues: CASSGNSQGRGETQYF. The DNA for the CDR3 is TGTGCCAGTAGCGGAAACTCTCAGGGGAGAGGGGAGACCCAGTACTTC.

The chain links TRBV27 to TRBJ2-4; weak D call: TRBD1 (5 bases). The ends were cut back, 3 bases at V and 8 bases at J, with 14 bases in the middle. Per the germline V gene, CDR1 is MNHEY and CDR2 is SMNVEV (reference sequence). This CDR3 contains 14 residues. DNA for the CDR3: TGTGCCAGCAGTTTCACGGCAGGGTTACACATTCAGTACTTC. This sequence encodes CASSFTAGLHIQYF.